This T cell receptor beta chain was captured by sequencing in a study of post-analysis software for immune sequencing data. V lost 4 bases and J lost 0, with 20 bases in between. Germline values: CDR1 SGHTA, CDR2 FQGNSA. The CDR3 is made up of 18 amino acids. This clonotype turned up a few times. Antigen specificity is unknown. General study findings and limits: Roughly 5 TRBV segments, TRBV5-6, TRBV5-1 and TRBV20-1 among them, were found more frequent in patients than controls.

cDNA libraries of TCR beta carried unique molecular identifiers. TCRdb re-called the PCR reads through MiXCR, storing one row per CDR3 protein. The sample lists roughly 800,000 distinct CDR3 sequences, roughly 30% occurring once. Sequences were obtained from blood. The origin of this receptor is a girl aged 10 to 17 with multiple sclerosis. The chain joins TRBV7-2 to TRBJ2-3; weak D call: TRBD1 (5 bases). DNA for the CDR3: TGTGCCAGCAGCTCCCCCCGGGCAGGGATCACTAGCACAGATACGCAGTATTTT. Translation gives CASSSPRAGITSTDTQYF.